This paragraph reports one T cell receptor beta chain. The read comes to an end 3 residues before the CDR3 does, leaving the germline J gene to fill in the end. Germline V gene lookup returns CDR1 SGHAT and CDR2 FQNNGV. This CDR3 is built from 12 residues. Trimming left V 4 bases short and J 5 bases short, with 6 bases between. These data come from a study of T cells in women clearing cervical HPV infection. Produced via immunoSEQ multiplex PCR; TCRdb's table is partial and in-frame only. Its listing shows tens of thousands of clones. The chain joins TRBV11-2 to TRBJ2-1, with no clear D. This receptor was taken from a woman aged 18 to 75 with a cervical HPV16 infection that either progressed to CIN3+ or cleared (not recorded which). Material for sequencing was blood buffy coat. The CDR3: CASSSDNNEQFF. CDR3 DNA, as far as it was read: TGTGCCAGCAGCTCAGACAACAATGAG.